This T cell receptor beta chain was identified during a study of blood T cell repertoires in COVID-19. The CDR3 is 14 amino acids. Germline assignment: CDR1 MDHEN and CDR2 SYDVKM. Trimming at V came to 6 bases and at J to 3 bases, leaving 5 bases not matched to a gene. TCRdb keeps only in-frame clones here, not all; method: immunoSEQ multiplex PCR. Among fewer than 350,000 clones listed, 85% were seen once. The sequence was obtained from a woman aged 30 to 39 who had been exposed to COVID-19. The chain is built from TRBV28 and TRBJ1-2; 9 bases are shared with TRBD1. Sequencing input: PBMCs or T cells enriched from blood (not recorded which). As DNA, the CDR3 is TGTGCCAGCAGCACAGGGGGCTCTTACTATGGCTACACCTTC. Protein sequence: CASSTGGSYYGYTF.